This T cell receptor (beta chain) was identified during a study of blood T cells in healthy people across ages (dated by TCRdb to between 2015 and 2016). For context, the study as a whole: In model experiments, template switching captured about one uniquely barcoded TCR beta cDNA molecule for every two T cells. The study measured age-related changes in TCR beta repertoire diversity using deep sequencing normalized with unique cDNA molecular identifiers. Using the same blood draw, the study looked at two additional independent replicas of 1 million unique cDNA reads for two donors, one aged 18 to 30 and the other aged 80 or older. The donors were split into four age groups: young (average about 15 years), middle-aged (39), aged (roughly 68) and long-lived (more than 80). Findings and caveats that apply to the study as a whole: Compared with the aged group, the long-lived group had more naive CD4+ T cells, fewer expanded clones and increased TCR diversity, a pattern suggesting age selection. Donor CMV infection status was unknown, potentially confounding age-related changes in expanded clonotypes. As age increased, observed TCR beta diversity per million T cells dropped in a roughly linear way, and a significant reduction was already evident by age about 40. Because profiling used bulk unsorted PBMCs, naive and antigen-experienced compartments could not be compared conclusively. A strong correlation was found between observed TCR beta diversity and the percentage of naive T cells measured by flow cytometry. Estimates of total diversity based on one million sequenced T cells were considered lower bounds and underestimates.

About this clonotype itself: The antigen it binds to is not known. It has no much larger one-base neighbor in the sample; base qualities were not kept.

The roughly 39 donors, aged roughly 6 to 95 years, were systemically healthy Caucasian individuals from Russia. Ten milliliters of peripheral blood were drawn from each donor into EDTA-treated Vacutainer tubes. PBMCs were isolated by Ficoll-Paque density-gradient centrifugation, with at least 6 million obtained per sample. Trizol reagent was used to extract total RNA from the PBMCs, yielding at least 6 micrograms per sample. For every donor, an aliquot of PBMCs went through flow cytometry to measure the percentages of naive CD45RAhigh/CD27high T cells. Library construction relied on 5' RACE. The instrument given in TCRdb is Illumina HiSeq 2500. A second PCR of roughly 6 to 11 cycles was run with a J-beta primer mix and a sample-barcoded 5' primer. Each TCR beta cDNA molecule received a unique molecular identifier from a template-switch 5' adaptor carrying 12 random nucleotides. Each sample yielded at least 3 million CDR3-containing paired-end reads. All of the RNA was converted into first-strand cDNA using the Mint cDNA synthesis kit, with a TRBC-specific oligonucleotide serving as the primer. Following uracil-DNA glycosylase treatment, a first 18-cycle PCR with universal primers M1SS and BC2_uni_R was performed on all cDNA. Under the source paper's analysis protocol: For normalization, 1 million high-quality reads were randomly selected from each sample, with every read carrying a distinct molecular identifier. Instead of being binned into consensus sequences, reads with shared molecular identifiers were discarded. MiTCR, run with a Q25 quality threshold and the strictest error-elimination algorithm, handled CDR3 identification, clonotype clustering and error correction. A nonparametric unseen species model using Euler transformation provided a lower-bound estimate of total TCR beta diversity. TCRdb handled the public reads itself, with Q25 trimming in fastp and clone calling in MiXCR, and kept productive beta chains. CDR3 protein duplicates are merged, each entry listing the most common genes and DNA. It is TCRdb's table, rather than the study itself, that gives the V and J calls and clone size. This sample lists under 1,100,000 distinct CDR3 sequences; 20% to 25% were detected once. The ten most abundant clones make up about 0.69% of the sample.

The germline V gene encodes CDR1 SGHDT and CDR2 YYEEEE. The CDR3 sequence holds 15 residues, the cysteine and phenylalanine included. The only DNA kept is the CDR3, 45 bases in frame from the first base. The data were also submitted as part of a second study, on T cells of mothers and their children. That second publication adds: The donors were nine systemically healthy Caucasian individuals, made up of three mothers and their six children. cDNA synthesis used all of the extracted RNA, with 1.5 ug of RNA in each 15 ul reaction. In the second PCR, sample barcodes and 2-4 random nucleotides were introduced via the M1S primer. More than 9 million TCR beta CDR3 reads were obtained from each mother, and millions of reads were obtained from each child. Thymic selection shapes the output of TCR recombination in a similar way in related and unrelated pairs, and inherited differences have a minor effect. Related mother-child pairs always showed normalized repertoire overlap that was slightly higher than in unrelated mother-child pairs, though the difference was never significant. Persistent microchimeric T cell clones were not detected, at a sensitivity of around 100 clones per million clonotypes. The study used deep NGS to compare TCR beta repertoires of mothers and children, seeking features distinguishing related mother-child pairs from unrelated individuals. Mothers averaged about 40 +/- 4 years of age and children averaged roughly 12 +/- 4 years. After adapter ligation with NEBNext reagents, the libraries were sequenced on Illumina HiSeq 2000 with 100+100 nt paired-end reads. To avoid cross-contamination, the mother libraries and the child libraries were prepared a month apart and sequenced in separate runs. Each donor had between about 450,000 and 2,100,000 distinct TCR beta clonotypes identified. Naive TCR beta clonotypes were estimated from low-frequency clonotypes matched to each donor's FACS-determined naive share, without sorting.

The source is a girl aged 2-10 years in good health. The V gene is TRBV5-6 and the J gene is TRBJ2-1; the D region possibly corresponds to TRBD2 (6 bases align). The end of the DNA fits TRBJ2-5 better, so the J call may be wrong. The sequenced material came from blood. This receptor has the CDR3 CASSPGWREEETQYF. The DNA sequence follows: TGTGCCAGCAGCCCTGGGTGGAGGGAAGAAGAGACCCAGTACTTC.